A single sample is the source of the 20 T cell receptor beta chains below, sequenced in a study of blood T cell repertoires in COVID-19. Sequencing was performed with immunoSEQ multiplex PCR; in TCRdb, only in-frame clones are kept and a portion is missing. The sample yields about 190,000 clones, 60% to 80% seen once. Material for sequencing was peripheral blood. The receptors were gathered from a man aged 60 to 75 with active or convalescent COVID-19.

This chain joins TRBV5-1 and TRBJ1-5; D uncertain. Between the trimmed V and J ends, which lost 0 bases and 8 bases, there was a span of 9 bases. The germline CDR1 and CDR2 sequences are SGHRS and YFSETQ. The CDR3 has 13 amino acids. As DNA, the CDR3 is TGCGCCAGCAGCTTGGCACGGGATGAGCCCCAGCATTTT. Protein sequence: CASSLARDEPQHF.

CDR3 region: CASSRDSYLSTDTQYF. The CDR3 DNA reads as TGTGCCAGCTCGCGCGACAGTTACCTCAGCACAGATACGCAGTATTTT. The rearrangement links TRBV18 to TRBJ2-3; D perhaps matches TRBD1 (5 bases). Germline V CDR1 and CDR2: KGHSH, LQKENI. CDR3 length equals 16 residues. Trimming cost V 6 bases and J 0 bases, with 16 bases left between them.

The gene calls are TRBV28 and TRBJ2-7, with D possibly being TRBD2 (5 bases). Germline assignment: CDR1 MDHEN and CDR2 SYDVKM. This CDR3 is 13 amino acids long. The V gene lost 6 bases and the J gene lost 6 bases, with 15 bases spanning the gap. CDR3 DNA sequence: TGTGCCAGCAGGGACTCCGACCCGGGCGAGCAGTACTTC. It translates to CASRDSDPGEQYF.

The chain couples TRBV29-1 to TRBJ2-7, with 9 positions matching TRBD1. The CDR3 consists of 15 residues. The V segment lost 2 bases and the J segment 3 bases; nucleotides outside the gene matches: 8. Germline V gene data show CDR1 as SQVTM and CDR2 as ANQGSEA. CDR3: CSVELLTGGSYEQYF. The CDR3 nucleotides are TGCAGCGTTGAACTTTTGACAGGGGGGAGCTACGAGCAGTACTTC.

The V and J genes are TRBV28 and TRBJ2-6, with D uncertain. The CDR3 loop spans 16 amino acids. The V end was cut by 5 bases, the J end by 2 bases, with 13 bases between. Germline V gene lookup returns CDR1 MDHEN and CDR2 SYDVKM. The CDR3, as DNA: TGTGCCAGCAGTCCCCAGACTGCAGCTGGGGCCAACGTCCTGACTTTC. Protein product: CASSPQTAAGANVLTF.

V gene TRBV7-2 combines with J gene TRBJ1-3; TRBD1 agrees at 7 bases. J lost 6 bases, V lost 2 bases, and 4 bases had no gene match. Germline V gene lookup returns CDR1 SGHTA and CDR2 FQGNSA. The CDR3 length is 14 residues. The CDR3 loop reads CASSLLGQINTIYF. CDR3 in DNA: TGTGCCAGCAGCTTATTGGGACAGATAAACACCATATATTTT.

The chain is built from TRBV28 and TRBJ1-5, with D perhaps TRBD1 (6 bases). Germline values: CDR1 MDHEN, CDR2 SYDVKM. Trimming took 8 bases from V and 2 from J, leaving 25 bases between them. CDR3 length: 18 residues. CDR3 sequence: CASFETGSRRGGNQPQHF. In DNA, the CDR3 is TGTGCCAGCTTTGAGACAGGTTCTAGACGGGGGGGCAATCAGCCCCAGCATTTT.

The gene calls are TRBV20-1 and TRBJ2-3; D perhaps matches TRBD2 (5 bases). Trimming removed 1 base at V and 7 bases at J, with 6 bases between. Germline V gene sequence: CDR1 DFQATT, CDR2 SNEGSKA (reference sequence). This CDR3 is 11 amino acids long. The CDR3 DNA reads TGCAGTGCTAGAGGAGGGAATACGCAGTATTTT. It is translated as CSARGGNTQYF.

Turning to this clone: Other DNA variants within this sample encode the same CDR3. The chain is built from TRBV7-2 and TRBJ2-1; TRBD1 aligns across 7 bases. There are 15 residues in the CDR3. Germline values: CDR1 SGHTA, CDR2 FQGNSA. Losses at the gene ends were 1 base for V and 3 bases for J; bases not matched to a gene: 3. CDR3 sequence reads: CASSLEGTVYNEQFF. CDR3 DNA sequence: TGTGCCAGCAGCTTAGAAGGGACAGTCTACAATGAGCAGTTCTTC. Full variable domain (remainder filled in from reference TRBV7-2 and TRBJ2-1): GAGVSQSPSNKVTEKGKDVELRCDPISGHTALYWYRQSLGQGLEFLIYFQGNSAPDKSGLPSDRFSAERTGGSVSTLTIQRTQQEDSAVYLCASSLEGTVYNEQFFGPGTRLTVL.

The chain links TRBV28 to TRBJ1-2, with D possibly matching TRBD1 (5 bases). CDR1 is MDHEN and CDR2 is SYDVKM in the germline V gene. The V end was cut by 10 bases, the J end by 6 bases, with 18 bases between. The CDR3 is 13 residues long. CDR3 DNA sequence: TGTGCCACTAGTAGGGGAGGAGGGGATGGCTACACCTTC. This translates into CATSRGGGDGYTF.

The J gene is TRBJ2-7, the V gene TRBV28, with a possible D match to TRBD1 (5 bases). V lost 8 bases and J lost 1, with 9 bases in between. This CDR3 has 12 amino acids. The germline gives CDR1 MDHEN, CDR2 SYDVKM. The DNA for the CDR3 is TGTGCCAGCGGCAGGGTTTCCTACGAGCAGTACTTC. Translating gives CASGRVSYEQYF.

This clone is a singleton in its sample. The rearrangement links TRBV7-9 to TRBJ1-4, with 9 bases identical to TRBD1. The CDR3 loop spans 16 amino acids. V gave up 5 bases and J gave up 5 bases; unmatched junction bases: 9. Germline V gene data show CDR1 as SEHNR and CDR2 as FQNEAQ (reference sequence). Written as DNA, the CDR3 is TGTGCCAGCAGCCGGACAGGGGAGACGTCCAATGAAAAACTGTTTTTT. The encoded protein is CASSRTGETSNEKLFF.

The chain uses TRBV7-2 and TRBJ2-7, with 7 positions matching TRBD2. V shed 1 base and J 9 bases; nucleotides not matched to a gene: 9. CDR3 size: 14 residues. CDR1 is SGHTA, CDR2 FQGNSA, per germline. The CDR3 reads CASSLGSTSKAQYF. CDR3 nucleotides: TGTGCCAGCAGCTTAGGATCGACTAGCAAAGCGCAGTACTTC. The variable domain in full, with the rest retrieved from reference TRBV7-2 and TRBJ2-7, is GAGVSQSPSNKVTEKGKDVELRCDPISGHTALYWYRQSLGQGLEFLIYFQGNSAPDKSGLPSDRFSAERTGGSVSTLTIQRTQQEDSAVYLCASSLGSTSKAQYFGPGTRLTVT.

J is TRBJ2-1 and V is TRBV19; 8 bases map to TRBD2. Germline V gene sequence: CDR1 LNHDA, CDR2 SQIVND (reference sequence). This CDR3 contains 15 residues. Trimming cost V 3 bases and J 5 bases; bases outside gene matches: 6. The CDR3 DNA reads TGTGCCAGTAGTATCGGAGCGGGAGCCCACAATGAGCAGTTCTTC. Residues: CASSIGAGAHNEQFF.

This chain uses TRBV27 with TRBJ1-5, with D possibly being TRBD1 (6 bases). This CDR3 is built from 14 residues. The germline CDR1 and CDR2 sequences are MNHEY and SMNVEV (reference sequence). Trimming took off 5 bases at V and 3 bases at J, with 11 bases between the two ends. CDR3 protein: CASSGGRSNQPQHF. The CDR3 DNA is TGTGCCAGCAGTGGGGGCAGATCCAATCAGCCCCAGCATTTT.

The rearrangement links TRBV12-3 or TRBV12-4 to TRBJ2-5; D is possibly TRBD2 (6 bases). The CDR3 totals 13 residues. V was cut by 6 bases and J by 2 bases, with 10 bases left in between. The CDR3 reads CASSRDSQETQYF. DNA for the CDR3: TGTGCCAGCAGCCGGGACTCGCAAGAGACCCAGTACTTC.

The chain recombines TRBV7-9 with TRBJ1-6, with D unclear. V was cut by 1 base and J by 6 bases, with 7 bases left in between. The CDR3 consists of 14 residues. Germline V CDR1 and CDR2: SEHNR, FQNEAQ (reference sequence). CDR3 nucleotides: TGTGCCAGCAGCTTAGGACAACCTAATTCACCCCTCCACTTT. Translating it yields CASSLGQPNSPLHF.

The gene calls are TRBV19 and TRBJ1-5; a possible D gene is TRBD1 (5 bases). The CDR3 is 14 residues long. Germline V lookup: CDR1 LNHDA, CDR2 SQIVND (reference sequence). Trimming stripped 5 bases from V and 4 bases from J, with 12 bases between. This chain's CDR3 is CASSFQQGNQPQHF. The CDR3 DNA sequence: TGTGCCAGTAGTTTTCAGCAGGGAAATCAGCCCCAGCATTTT. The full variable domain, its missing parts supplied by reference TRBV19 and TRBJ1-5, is DGGITQSPKYLFRKEGQNVTLSCEQNLNHDAMYWYRQDPGQGLRLIYYSQIVNDFQKGDIAEGYSVSREKKESFPLTVTSAQKNPTAFYLCASSFQQGNQPQHFGDGTRLSIL.

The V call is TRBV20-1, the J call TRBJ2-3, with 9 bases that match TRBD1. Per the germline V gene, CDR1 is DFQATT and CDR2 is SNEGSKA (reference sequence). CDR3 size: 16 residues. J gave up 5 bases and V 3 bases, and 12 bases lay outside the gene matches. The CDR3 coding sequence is TGCAGTGCTAGTAGAATTACAGGGGGCGGAATAGATACGCAGTATTTT. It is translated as CSASRITGGGIDTQYF.

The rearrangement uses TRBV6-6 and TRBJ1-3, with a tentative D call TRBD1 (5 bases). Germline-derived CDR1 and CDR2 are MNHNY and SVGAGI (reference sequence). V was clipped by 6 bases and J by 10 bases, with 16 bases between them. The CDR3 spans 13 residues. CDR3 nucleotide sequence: TGTGCCAGCAGCCGCAACCTACGGGGGACCATATATTTT. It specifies CASSRNLRGTIYF.